These 5 T cell receptor beta chains came from one sample sequenced in a study of CD8+CD57+ T cells in acquired aplastic anemia. Patients selected for sequencing had displayed CD8+CD57+ cell expansion by flow cytometry. Template material for TCR beta VDJ and CDR3 profiling consisted of genomic DNA. TCRdb re-analysed the reads in MiXCR, keeping a single row per CDR3 protein. The table records roughly 160,000 distinct CDR3 sequences, about two thirds of them present only once. Sequencing was done on a sample of sorted CD4+, CD8+, or CD8+CD57+ T cells (not recorded which) from PBMCs. These receptor sequences come from a human donor with aplastic anemia.

In its sample, this clonotype was seen once. The genes are TRBV20-1 and TRBJ1-2, with D perhaps TRBD1 (5 bases). CDR1 and CDR2 (germline): DFQATT, SNEGSKA (reference sequence). This CDR3 is 13 amino acids long. V lost 5 bases and J 4 bases, leaving 14 bases between the germline ends. CDR3 loop: CSASSGASYGYTF. The DNA of the CDR3 is TGCAGTGCTTCTAGCGGGGCTTCCTATGGCTACACCTTC.

For the CDR3, the DNA is TGCGCCAGCGCGGATACGGGGCCCCAGCATTTT. The encoded protein is CASADTGPQHF. This chain uses TRBV10-1 with TRBJ1-5; D is ambiguous. V lost 8 bases, J lost 9 bases, and 11 bases lay in between. The length of the CDR3 is 11 residues. CDR1 is WNHNN and CDR2 is SYGVQD in the germline V gene (reference sequence).

The sample holds a few counts of this clonotype. The CDR3 does not end in the conserved phenylalanine or tryptophan, so this is likely a read error. Because the CDR3's place on the DNA is in doubt, the DNA is left out and the CDR3 is given as listed by TCRdb. The CDR3 spells CASSELAG. The V gene is TRBV6-1, the J gene TRBJ2-1; TRBD2, the table's D call, lacks a check against the DNA. The CDR3 is 8 residues long, ends included. The germline CDR1 and CDR2 sequences are MNHNS and SASEGT.

V is TRBV11-1 and J is TRBJ2-1, with a possible D match to TRBD2 (6 bases). The CDR3 has 14 amino acids. CDR1 SGHAT and CDR2 FQDESV come from the germline V gene (reference sequence). Between the trimmed V and J ends, which lost 1 base and 9 bases, there was a span of 13 bases. DNA for the CDR3: TGTGCCAGCAGCTTAGTCCCGGGAGTACGTGAGCAGTTCTTC. It codes for CASSLVPGVREQFF.

The chain couples TRBV5-1 to TRBJ2-7; D gene uncertain. Germline-derived CDR1 and CDR2 are SGHRS and YFSETQ. The V gene lost 4 bases and the J gene lost 0 bases, with 29 bases spanning the gap. This CDR3 is 20 amino acids long. The CDR3 nucleotides are TGCGCCAGCAGCCAAGATGAGACGACCCTCTTTGAGACAAACTCCTACGAGCAGTACTTC. Translated: CASSQDETTLFETNSYEQYF.